The 31 T cell receptor beta chains below were found in one sample sequenced in a study of OX40 agonist ivuxolimab in advanced cancers. Profiling relied on immunoSEQ multiplex PCR, and the TCRdb table lists in-frame clones only, not all of them. The table lists 60,000 to 75,000 clones, less than 90% of them singletons. Sequences were derived from CD4+ or CD8+ T cells sorted from blood, sampled in a trial of the OX40 agonist ivuxolimab. The receptors were gathered from an adult with an advanced solid tumor such as melanoma, head and neck, liver or kidney cancer.

This clone was seen a handful of times. Other DNA sequences in this sample translate to the same CDR3. This rearrangement joins TRBV5-1 to TRBJ1-5; D not resolved. CDR1 SGHRS and CDR2 YFSETQ come from the germline V gene. The CDR3 totals 14 residues. With 2 bases removed from V and 4 bases from J, the gap between germline ends came to 10 bases. The CDR3 sequence: CASSLGSLNQPQHF. The CDR3 DNA sequence: TGCGCCAGCAGCTTAGGGTCCCTGAATCAGCCCCAGCATTTT.

The chain recombines TRBV9 with TRBJ2-1; 9 bases are a match to TRBD2. With V trimmed by 0 bases and J by 9 bases, 13 bases remained unmatched. The CDR3 extends over 17 amino acids. Germline V gene data show CDR1 as SGDLS and CDR2 as YYNGEE. The CDR3, as DNA: TGTGCCAGCAGCGTAGGAGAGTCGGGCGGGAGGGGTCCTGAGCAGTTCTTC. Encoded protein: CASSVGESGGRGPEQFF.

The CDR3 nucleotides are TGTGCCAGCAGCTACCGTAGCTACGAGCAGTACTTC. Residues: CASSYRSYEQYF. This rearrangement joins TRBV7-2 to TRBJ2-7; no reliable D call. The CDR3 spans 12 residues. V gave up 4 bases and J gave up 3 bases, with 7 bases separating them. CDR1 and CDR2 (germline): SGHTA, FQGNSA.

The chain uses TRBV29-1 and TRBJ1-2; the match to TRBD1 covers 10 bases. The CDR3 contains 14 residues. Germline values: CDR1 SQVTM, CDR2 ANQGSEA. V shed 7 bases, J shed 8 bases, and the junction held 13 bases outside the gene matches. CDR3 sequence (DNA): TGCAGCGGCTCCGCTGGAGGGACAGGGGTCGGCTACACCTTC. This encodes CSGSAGGTGVGYTF.

The chain employs TRBV2 and TRBJ1-1; the D gene is possibly TRBD1 (6 bases). With 3 bases removed from V and 6 bases from J, the gap between germline ends came to 8 bases. CDR3 size: 12 residues. Germline V gives CDR1 SNHLY, CDR2 FYNNEI. The CDR3 spells CASSDRGPEAFF. In DNA form, the CDR3 reads TGTGCCAGCAGTGACAGGGGACCTGAAGCTTTCTTT.

The V and J genes are TRBV7-8 and TRBJ2-5; 8 bases line up with TRBD2. V was pared by 2 bases and J by 1 base, with 6 bases of the junction left unmatched. Germline CDR1 is SGHVS and CDR2 is FQNEAQ. CDR3 length equals 16 residues. The CDR3 bases are TGTGCCAGCAGCTTATTGGGCGGGGGGTTCCAAGAGACCCAGTACTTC. This translates into CASSLLGGGFQETQYF.

The rearrangement uses TRBV11-1 and TRBJ1-1; D is uncertain. Germline lookup yields CDR1 SGHAT and CDR2 FQDESV (reference sequence). The V end was cut by 5 bases, the J end by 4 bases, with 11 bases between. The CDR3 loop spans 13 amino acids. The CDR3 protein is CASSPTLGTEAFF. For the CDR3, the DNA is TGTGCCAGCAGCCCGACTTTGGGCACTGAAGCTTTCTTT.

The CDR3 protein is CASSVVGSTGELFF. CDR3 bases: TGTGCCAGCAGCGTAGTGGGGAGCACCGGGGAGCTGTTTTTT. J is TRBJ2-2 and V is TRBV9, with D possibly TRBD2 on 5 matching bases. The CDR3 is 14 residues long. Germline values: CDR1 SGDLS, CDR2 YYNGEE. Trimming stripped 0 bases from V and 4 bases from J, with 7 bases between. Full variable domain (rest looked up from reference TRBV9 and TRBJ2-2): DSGVTQTPKHLITATGQRVTLRCSPRSGDLSVYWYQQSLDQGLQFLIQYYNGEERAKGNILERFSAQQFPDLHSELNLSSLELGDSALYFCASSVVGSTGELFFGEGSRLTVL.

This clone turned up a few times. The chain links TRBV2 to TRBJ2-7; D is possibly TRBD2 (5 bases). The V gene's germline CDR1 is SNHLY and CDR2 FYNNEI. V lost 11 bases and J lost 2, with 13 bases in between. This CDR3 region has 12 residues. This CDR3 reads CADGVQAYEQYF. In nucleotides, the CDR3 is TGTGCCGACGGGGTGCAAGCCTACGAGCAGTACTTC.

The V call is TRBV5-1, the J call TRBJ1-5, with a tentative D call TRBD1 (5 bases). V lost 3 bases and J lost 3, with 7 bases in between. The CDR3 length is 13 residues. Germline V gene sequence: CDR1 SGHRS, CDR2 YFSETQ. The CDR3 is CASSWDPNQPQHF. The CDR3 DNA follows: TGCGCCAGCAGCTGGGACCCCAATCAGCCCCAGCATTTT.

The V call is TRBV5-1, the J call TRBJ2-7; 9 bases fit TRBD1. CDR1 SGHRS and CDR2 YFSETQ come from the germline V gene. The CDR3 covers 15 residues. The trim removed 3 bases at V and 3 bases at J, leaving 7 bases unmatched. CDR3: CASSWGGQGNYEQYF. DNA for the CDR3: TGCGCCAGCAGCTGGGGTGGACAGGGGAACTACGAGCAGTACTTC.

The rearrangement joins TRBV7-6 to TRBJ2-5; D tentatively reads TRBD1 or TRBD2 (5 bases each). Germline CDR1 SGHVS, CDR2 FNYEAQ. Trimming shortened V by 0 bases and J by 0 bases, and 8 bases separated the two germline ends. The CDR3 extends over 15 amino acids. The CDR3 DNA follows: TGTGCCAGCAGCTTAGCGTGGGGGAACCAAGAGACCCAGTACTTC. The encoded protein is CASSLAWGNQETQYF.

The chain links TRBV30 to TRBJ1-5; perhaps TRBD1 as D (5 bases). This CDR3 has 15 amino acids. CDR1 is GTSNPN, CDR2 SVGIG, per germline (reference sequence). V was clipped by 3 bases and J by 9 bases, with 21 bases between them. The CDR3 bases are TGTGCCTGGAGCGTGGGGGTAAAAGTTACGGGGCCCCAGCATTTT. Translating it yields CAWSVGVKVTGPQHF.

The sample holds one count of this clone. The V call is TRBV11-2, the J call TRBJ2-7; D unclear. V was shortened by 5 bases and J by 0 bases, with 11 bases between the two germline ends. The germline gives CDR1 SGHAT, CDR2 FQNNGV. The CDR3 is 14 amino acids. The CDR3 loop reads CASSPELSSYEQYF. The CDR3 bases are TGTGCCAGCAGCCCAGAGTTGAGCTCCTACGAGCAGTACTTC.

The chain employs TRBV28 and TRBJ2-5, with D perhaps given as TRBD1 or TRBD2 (5 bases each). CDR3 length: 16 residues. The V gene lost 4 bases and the J gene lost 4 bases, with 19 bases spanning the gap. CDR1 is MDHEN, CDR2 SYDVKM, per germline. The DNA for the CDR3 is TGTGCCAGCAGTTCCGGAAGGGGAGCACGGACAGAGACCCAGTACTTC. Amino acids: CASSSGRGARTETQYF.

This sequence joins TRBV10-3 and TRBJ2-5; unclear D gene. Between the trimmed V and J ends, which lost 4 bases and 4 bases, there was a span of 4 bases. In germline, CDR1 is ENHRY, CDR2 SYGVKD. The CDR3 is 11 amino acids. The CDR3 nucleotides are TGTGCCATCAGTGGCGGAGAGACCCAGTACTTC. This codes for CAISGGETQYF.

The chain carries TRBV9 and TRBJ1-2; D not certain. The CDR3 loop spans 15 amino acids. The germline V gene has CDR1 SGDLS and CDR2 YYNGEE. V was cut by 3 bases and J by 3 bases, with 15 bases left in between. The CDR3 protein is CASSGGPATDYGYTF. DNA for the CDR3: TGTGCCAGCAGCGGTGGACCGGCGACGGACTATGGCTACACCTTC.

The count of this clone is one. The chain uses TRBV7-9 and TRBJ2-5; D assignment may be TRBD1 or TRBD2 (5 bases each). CDR1 is SEHNR and CDR2 is FQNEAQ in the germline V gene (reference sequence). The CDR3 length is 16 residues. V lost 2 bases and J 0 bases, leaving 13 bases between the germline ends. The CDR3 reads CASSLPRRGDQETQYF. The CDR3 nucleotides read TGTGCCAGCAGCTTACCTAGGAGAGGGGACCAAGAGACCCAGTACTTC.

The rearrangement joins TRBV18 to TRBJ1-5; D is perhaps TRBD1 (6 bases). Germline V CDR1 and CDR2: KGHSH, LQKENI. V was pared by 3 bases and J by 11 bases, with 14 bases between. CDR3 length: 13 amino acids. DNA of the CDR3: TGTGCCAGCTCACCGTCAGGGGAATGGTCCCAGCATTTT. Protein sequence: CASSPSGEWSQHF. The whole variable domain, filled in from reference TRBV18 and TRBJ1-5, reads NAGVMQNPRHLVRRRGQEARLRCSPMKGHSHVYWYRQLPEEGLKFMVYLQKENIIDESGMPKERFSAEFPKEGPSILRIQQVVRGDSAAYFCASSPSGEWSQHFGDGTRLSIL.

The V gene is TRBV5-4, the J gene TRBJ2-3, with 7 nucleotides matching TRBD2. The CDR3 is 15 residues long. The germline CDR1 and CDR2 sequences are SGHNT and YYREEE (reference sequence). Unmatched junction bases numbered 12, after V lost 5 bases and J lost 6 bases. The CDR3 region has the DNA TGTGCCAGCAGTAACCCGGGACTACCAAGGGATACGCAGTATTTT. Translation gives CASSNPGLPRDTQYF.

This CDR3 is CASRDSSYEQYF. The CDR3 nucleotides read TGTGCCAGCAGGGACAGCAGCTACGAGCAGTACTTC. The V and J genes are TRBV11-3 and TRBJ2-7; D may be TRBD1 (6 bases). The V end lost 6 bases, the J end lost 3 bases, and 9 bases lay between the germline ends. Germline assignment: CDR1 SGHNT and CDR2 YENEEA. This CDR3 is 12 amino acids long.

The table lists this clone with a few counts. CDR3 bases: TGTGCCAGCAGCGGGACTAGCGGAGGCAGGGAGCAGTTCTTC. This sequence encodes CASSGTSGGREQFF. The rearrangement joins TRBV28 to TRBJ2-1, with TRBD2 identical over 11 bases. The CDR3 totals 14 residues. Germline CDR1 reads MDHEN; CDR2 reads SYDVKM. V trimming: 6 bases; J trimming: 10 bases; junction bases outside the gene matches: 8.

This clone was seen a single time. This chain uses TRBV2 with TRBJ2-1, with unresolved D. Per germline, CDR1 SNHLY and CDR2 FYNNEI. V was shortened by 6 bases and J by 9 bases, with 9 bases between the two germline ends. The CDR3 is 11 amino acids. The CDR3 loop is CASSSGIEQFF. Written as DNA, the CDR3 is TGTGCCAGCAGCTCTGGCATTGAGCAGTTCTTC.

The rearrangement links TRBV9 to TRBJ1-1; D uncertain. Germline CDR1 SGDLS, CDR2 YYNGEE. Trimming removed 5 bases at V and 0 bases at J, with 8 bases between. The CDR3 is 13 amino acids. The CDR3 spells CASSRQVNTEAFF. Written as DNA, the CDR3 is TGTGCCAGCAGTCGACAAGTGAACACTGAAGCTTTCTTT.

DNA for the CDR3: TGTGCCAGCAGGGGCGTCATACTCTCTGGAAACACCATATATTTT. This encodes CASRGVILSGNTIYF. The genes are TRBV5-6 and TRBJ1-3; D is unresolved. The CDR3 runs to 15 residues. V dropped 5 bases and J dropped 0 bases, with 12 bases sitting between them. Germline V gene lookup returns CDR1 SGHDT and CDR2 YYEEEE.

The chain recombines TRBV5-8 with TRBJ1-2; D possibly corresponds to TRBD1 (5 bases). The CDR3 is 13 amino acids. V lost 2 bases to trimming and J lost 2 bases, with 7 bases between them. Germline V lookup: CDR1 SGHTS, CDR2 YDEGEE. The CDR3 coding sequence is TGTGCCAGCAGCTTTCGGGGGAACTATGGCTACACCTTC. It specifies CASSFRGNYGYTF.

This clone came up once. The sample carries other DNA sequences with the same CDR3. The chain has TRBV9 and TRBJ1-3; D unresolved. With 1 base removed from V and 0 bases from J, the gap between germline ends came to 8 bases. Germline values: CDR1 SGDLS, CDR2 YYNGEE. The CDR3 contains 15 residues. CDR3 in amino acids: CASSVQPSSGNTIYF. CDR3 nucleotide sequence: TGTGCCAGCAGCGTACAACCGAGCTCTGGAAACACCATATATTTT. The whole variable domain, remainder taken from reference TRBV9 and TRBJ1-3, is DSGVTQTPKHLITATGQRVTLRCSPRSGDLSVYWYQQSLDQGLQFLIQYYNGEERAKGNILERFSAQQFPDLHSELNLSSLELGDSALYFCASSVQPSSGNTIYFGEGSWLTVV.

This clone showed up just once. CDR3 loop: CAIIAEANTEAFF. The CDR3 coding sequence is TGTGCCATCATCGCTGAGGCGAACACTGAAGCTTTCTTT. The chain carries TRBV10-3 and TRBJ1-1; D gene uncertain. Deletions cut 7 bases from V and 1 base from J, with 10 bases between. Germline CDR1 and CDR2: ENHRY and SYGVKD. The CDR3 has 13 amino acids.

CDR3 DNA sequence: TGCGCCAGCAGCTTCGGACAGCCCTGGATCGATGGCTACACCTTC. Amino acid sequence: CASSFGQPWIDGYTF. V is TRBV5-1 and J is TRBJ1-2, with D possibly matching TRBD1 (6 bases). This CDR3 has 15 residues. Germline V gene sequence: CDR1 SGHRS, CDR2 YFSETQ. V gave up 2 bases and J gave up 6 bases, with 17 bases separating them.

This clone has more than one count but fewer than ten. This sequence joins TRBV7-2 and TRBJ1-4; 11 nucleotides match TRBD1. The ends lost 9 bases at V and 5 bases at J; junction bases unmatched: 2. Looked up from germline, CDR1 is SGHTA and CDR2 is FQGNSA. This CDR3 region has 13 residues. The CDR3, as DNA: TGTGCCAGTGGGACAGGGGGAAATGAAAAACTGTTTTTT. Translation: CASGTGGNEKLFF.

The chain joins TRBV6-6 to TRBJ2-7; possible D gene TRBD1, 5 bases. V lost 0 bases and J 1 base, leaving 7 bases between the germline ends. The CDR3 runs to 14 residues. In germline, CDR1 is MNHNY, CDR2 SVGAGI (reference sequence). CDR3 coding DNA: TGTGCCAGCAGTTACTCGACAGAATCCTACGAGCAGTACTTC. This sequence encodes CASSYSTESYEQYF.